This T cell receptor (beta chain) is from a study of shared clonotypes between healthy human individuals. Regarding the study as a whole: The sharing of around 5% of naive CD4 clonotypes was seen across a handful of donors. All-four-donor shared clonotypes had higher generation probabilities than non-shared clonotypes did. Memory subsets had estimated richness that was generally smaller than that of naive subsets.

Profiled with immunoSEQ multiplex PCR; TCRdb holds only in-frame clones, not every one. The top ten clones hold 0.05% to 0.07% of a sample with under 650,000 clones, 90% to 96% of them seen once. CD4+ cell separation produced CD45RA+ naive and CD45RA-negative memory subsets. The CDR3 has 14 amino acids. V was shortened by 4 bases and J by 2 bases, with 10 bases between the two germline ends. Germline lookup yields CDR1 MNHEY and CDR2 SMNVEV (reference sequence). This clone has only one observation. Its antigen is as yet unknown. The receptor's source is a woman aged 25 to 39 in good health. Sequencing was carried out using naive CD4+ T cells sorted from blood. Subset here: CD45RA+ positively selected. The chain uses TRBV27 and TRBJ2-3; D is undetermined. The CDR3 nucleotides read TGTGCCAGCAGTTCTCCAGCCTACACAGATACGCAGTATTTT. Translating gives CASSSPAYTDTQYF.